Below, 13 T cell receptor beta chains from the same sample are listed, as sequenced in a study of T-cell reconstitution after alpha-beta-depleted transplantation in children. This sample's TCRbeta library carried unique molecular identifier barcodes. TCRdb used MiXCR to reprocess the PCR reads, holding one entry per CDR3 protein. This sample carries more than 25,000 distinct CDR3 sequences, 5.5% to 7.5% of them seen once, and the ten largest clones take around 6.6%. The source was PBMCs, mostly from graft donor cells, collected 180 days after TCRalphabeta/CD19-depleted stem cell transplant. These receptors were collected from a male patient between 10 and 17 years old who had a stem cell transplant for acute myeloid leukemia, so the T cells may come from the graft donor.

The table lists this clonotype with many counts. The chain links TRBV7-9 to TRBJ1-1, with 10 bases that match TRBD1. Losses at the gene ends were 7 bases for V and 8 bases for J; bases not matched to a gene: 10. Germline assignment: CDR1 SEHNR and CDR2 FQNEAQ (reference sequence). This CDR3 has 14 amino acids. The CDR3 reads CASILTGGRIEAFF. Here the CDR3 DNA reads TGTGCCAGCATCTTGACAGGGGGCCGGATCGAAGCTTTCTTT. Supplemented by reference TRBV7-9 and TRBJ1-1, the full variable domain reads DTGVSQNPRHKITKRGQNVTFRCDPISEHNRLYWYRQTLGQGPEFLTYFQNEAQLEKSRLLSDRFSAERPKGSFSTLEIQRTEQGDSAMYLCASILTGGRIEAFFGQGTRLTVV.

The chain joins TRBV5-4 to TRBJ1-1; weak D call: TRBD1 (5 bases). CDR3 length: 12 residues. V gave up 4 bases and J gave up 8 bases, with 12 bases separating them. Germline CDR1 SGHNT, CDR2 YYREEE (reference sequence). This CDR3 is CASSPGVGEAFF. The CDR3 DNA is TGTGCCAGCAGCCCGGGGGTAGGAGAAGCTTTCTTT.

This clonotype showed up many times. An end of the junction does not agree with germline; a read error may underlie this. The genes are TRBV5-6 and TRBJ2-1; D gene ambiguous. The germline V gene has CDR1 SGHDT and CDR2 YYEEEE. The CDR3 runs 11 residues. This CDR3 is CASSLWMALTF. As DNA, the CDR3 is TGTGCCAGCAGCTTGTGGATGGCCTTGACGTTC.

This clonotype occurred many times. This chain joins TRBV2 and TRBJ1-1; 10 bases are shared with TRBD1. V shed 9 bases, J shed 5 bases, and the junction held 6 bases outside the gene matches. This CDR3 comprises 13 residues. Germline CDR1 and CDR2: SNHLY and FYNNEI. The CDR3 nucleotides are TGTGCCAGTCGGGGACAGGGGTATACTGAAGCTTTCTTT. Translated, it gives CASRGQGYTEAFF.

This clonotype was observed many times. CDR3 in amino acids: CASSASGRLTTGELFF. The CDR3 DNA reads as TGTGCCAGCAGCGCTAGCGGGAGGCTGACCACCGGGGAGCTGTTTTTT. The chain has TRBV9 and TRBJ2-2; TRBD2 matches 11 bases. This CDR3 has 16 amino acids. The germline V gene encodes CDR1 SGDLS and CDR2 YYNGEE. V shed 3 bases and J 4 bases; nucleotides not matched to a gene: 5.

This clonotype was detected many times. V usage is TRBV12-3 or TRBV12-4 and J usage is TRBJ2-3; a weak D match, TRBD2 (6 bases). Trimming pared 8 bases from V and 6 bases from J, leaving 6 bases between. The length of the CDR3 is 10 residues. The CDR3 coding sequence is TGTGCCAGCCGGGGGGATACGCAGTATTTT. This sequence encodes CASRGDTQYF.

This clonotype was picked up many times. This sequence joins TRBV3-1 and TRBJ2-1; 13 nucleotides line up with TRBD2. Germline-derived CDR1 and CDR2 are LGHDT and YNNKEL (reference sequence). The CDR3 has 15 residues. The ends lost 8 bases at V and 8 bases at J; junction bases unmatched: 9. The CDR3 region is CASRSVGLAGYEQFF. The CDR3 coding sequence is TGTGCCAGCCGGTCCGTGGGACTAGCGGGATATGAGCAGTTCTTC.

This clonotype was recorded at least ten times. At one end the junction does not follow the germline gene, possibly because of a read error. The chain's CDR3 is CASSPLQQGVNGYTF. CDR3 bases: TGTGCCAGCTCGCCACTCCAACAGGGGGTGAATGGCTACACCTTC. V gene TRBV18 combines with J gene TRBJ1-2, with 8 nucleotides matching TRBD1. CDR1 and CDR2 (germline): KGHSH, LQKENI. The CDR3 has 15 amino acids. Full variable domain (missing parts from reference TRBV18 and TRBJ1-2): NAGVMQNPRHLVRRRGQEARLRCSPMKGHSHVYWYRQLPEEGLKFMVYLQKENIIDESGMPKERFSAEFPKEGPSILRIQQVVRGDSAAYFCASSPLQQGVNGYTFGSGTRLTVV.

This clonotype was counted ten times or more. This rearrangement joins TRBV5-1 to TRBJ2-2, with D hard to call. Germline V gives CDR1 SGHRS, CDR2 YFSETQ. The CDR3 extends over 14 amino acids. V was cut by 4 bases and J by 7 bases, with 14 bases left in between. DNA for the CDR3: TGCGCCAGCAGCGCGCTAACCTCCTACGGGGAGCTGTTTTTT. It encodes CASSALTSYGELFF.

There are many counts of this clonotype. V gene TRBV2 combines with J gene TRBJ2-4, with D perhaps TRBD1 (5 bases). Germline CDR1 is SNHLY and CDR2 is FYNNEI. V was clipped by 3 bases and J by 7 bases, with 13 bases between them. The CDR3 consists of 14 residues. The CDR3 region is CASSETVQTNIQYF. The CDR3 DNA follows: TGTGCCAGCAGTGAGACAGTTCAAACGAACATTCAGTACTTC.

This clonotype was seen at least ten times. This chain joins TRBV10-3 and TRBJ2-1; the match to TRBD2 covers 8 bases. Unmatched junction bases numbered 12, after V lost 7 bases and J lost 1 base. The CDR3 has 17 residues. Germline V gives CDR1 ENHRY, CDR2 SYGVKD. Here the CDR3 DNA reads TGTGCCATCACCAAAGGGGGACTAGTGGGATCCTACAATGAGCAGTTCTTC. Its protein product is CAITKGGLVGSYNEQFF.

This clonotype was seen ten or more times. The CDR3 sequence is CASSTPQGASNQAFF. The CDR3 nucleotides read TGCGCCAGCAGCACACCACAGGGGGCATCAAACCAAGCTTTCTTT. The rearrangement joins TRBV5-1 to TRBJ1-1, with 9 bases fitting TRBD1. CDR1 is SGHRS and CDR2 is YFSETQ in the germline V gene. CDR3 length: 15 amino acids. J gave up 9 bases and V 4 bases, and 13 bases lay outside the gene matches.

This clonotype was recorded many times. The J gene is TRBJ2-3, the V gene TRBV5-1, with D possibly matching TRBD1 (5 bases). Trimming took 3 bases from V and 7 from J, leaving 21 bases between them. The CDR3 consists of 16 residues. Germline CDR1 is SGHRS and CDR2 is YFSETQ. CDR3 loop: CASSSAISTESNTQYF. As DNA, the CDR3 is TGCGCCAGCAGCTCCGCTATCTCGACAGAATCGAATACGCAGTATTTT.